This TCR beta chain was found in a study of T cell responses to AZD1222 COVID-19 vaccine. Study results and limitations: Females made up more of the donors, who were largely white British, and clonal diversity may have come out too low. Vaccine-related CD4 TCRs covered spike, predominating at 160-218 and 743-854. Recipients of AZD1222 seropositive at baseline numbered only six or seven. Nearly half of unique spike-specific TCRs reportedly avoided B.1.351 and B.1.1.7 mutated regions.

V shed 3 bases and J shed 2 bases, with 8 bases lying between them. The germline V gene encodes CDR1 MNHEY and CDR2 SVGAGI. This CDR3 is 13 amino acids long. This clone showed up just once. Antigen specificity is unknown. The table came from immunoSEQ multiplex PCR; TCRdb's copy has only in-frame clones and leaves some out. There are about 190,000 clones in the sample; 92% occur only once, and 1% to 1.5% lies in the top ten. The receptor was derived from an adult in good health. The sequenced sample was peripheral blood, obtained on day 0 of AZD1222 vaccination. The chain employs TRBV6-5 and TRBJ2-7; D may correspond to TRBD1 or TRBD2 (5 bases each). The CDR3 reads CASSYRGTYEQYF. Written as DNA, the CDR3 is TGTGCCAGCAGTTATCGGGGCACCTACGAGCAGTACTTC.